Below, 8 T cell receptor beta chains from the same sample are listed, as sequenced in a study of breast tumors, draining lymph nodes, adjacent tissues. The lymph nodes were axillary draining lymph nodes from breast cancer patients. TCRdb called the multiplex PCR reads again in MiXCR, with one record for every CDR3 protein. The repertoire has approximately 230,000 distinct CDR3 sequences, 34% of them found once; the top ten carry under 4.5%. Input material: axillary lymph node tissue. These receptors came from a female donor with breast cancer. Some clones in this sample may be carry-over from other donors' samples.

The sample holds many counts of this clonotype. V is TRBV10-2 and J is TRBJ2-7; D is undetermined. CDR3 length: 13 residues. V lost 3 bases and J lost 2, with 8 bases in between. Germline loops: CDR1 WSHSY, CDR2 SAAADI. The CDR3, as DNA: TGCGCCAGCAGTGACCCAGGAACCTACGAGCAGTACTTC. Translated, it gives CASSDPGTYEQYF.

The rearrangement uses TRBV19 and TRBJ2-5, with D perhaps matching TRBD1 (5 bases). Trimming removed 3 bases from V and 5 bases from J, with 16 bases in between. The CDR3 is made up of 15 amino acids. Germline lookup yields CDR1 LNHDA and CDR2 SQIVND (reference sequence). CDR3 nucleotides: TGTGCCAGTAGTATGGGCCAGGGCGCCGGGGAGACCCAGTACTTC. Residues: CASSMGQGAGETQYF.

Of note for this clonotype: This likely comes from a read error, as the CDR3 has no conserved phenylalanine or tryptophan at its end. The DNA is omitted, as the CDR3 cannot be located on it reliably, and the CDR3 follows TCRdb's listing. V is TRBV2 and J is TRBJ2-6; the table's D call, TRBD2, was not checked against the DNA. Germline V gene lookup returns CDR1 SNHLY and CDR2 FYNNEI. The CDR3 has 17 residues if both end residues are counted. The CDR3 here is CASSASGRASGANVLTY.

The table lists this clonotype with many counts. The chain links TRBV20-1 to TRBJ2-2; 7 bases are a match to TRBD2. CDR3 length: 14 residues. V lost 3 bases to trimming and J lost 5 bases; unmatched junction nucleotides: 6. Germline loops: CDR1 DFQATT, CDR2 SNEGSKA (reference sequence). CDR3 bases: TGCAGTGCTAGTTGGGGAGGGAGGACCGGGGAGCTGTTTTTT. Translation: CSASWGGRTGELFF.

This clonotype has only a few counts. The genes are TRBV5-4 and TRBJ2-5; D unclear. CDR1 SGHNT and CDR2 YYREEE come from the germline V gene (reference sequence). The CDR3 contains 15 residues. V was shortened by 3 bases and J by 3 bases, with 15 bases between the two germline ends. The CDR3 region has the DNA TGTGCCAGCAGCTCTAGGGCCCCCCGAAAAGAGACCCAGTACTTC. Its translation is CASSSRAPRKETQYF.

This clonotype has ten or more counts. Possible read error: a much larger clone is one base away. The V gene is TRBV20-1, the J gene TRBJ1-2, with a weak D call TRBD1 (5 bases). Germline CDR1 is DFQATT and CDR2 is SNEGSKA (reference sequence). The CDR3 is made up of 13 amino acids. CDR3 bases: TGCAGTGCCATATCGGGGCAATCCTATGCCTACACCTTC. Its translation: CSAISGQSYAYTF.

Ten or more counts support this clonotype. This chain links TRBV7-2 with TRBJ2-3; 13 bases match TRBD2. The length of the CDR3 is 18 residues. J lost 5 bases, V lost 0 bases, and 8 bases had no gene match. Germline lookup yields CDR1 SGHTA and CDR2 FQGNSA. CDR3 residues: CASSLATSGRRGGDTQYF. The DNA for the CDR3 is TGTGCCAGCAGCTTAGCGACTAGCGGGAGGAGGGGGGGAGATACGCAGTATTTT.

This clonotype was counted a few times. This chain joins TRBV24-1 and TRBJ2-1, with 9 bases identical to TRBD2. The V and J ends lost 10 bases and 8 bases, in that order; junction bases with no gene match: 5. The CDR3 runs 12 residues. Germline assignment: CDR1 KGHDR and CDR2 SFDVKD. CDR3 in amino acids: CATGTSTDEQFF. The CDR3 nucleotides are TGTGCCACGGGGACTAGCACGGATGAGCAGTTCTTC.